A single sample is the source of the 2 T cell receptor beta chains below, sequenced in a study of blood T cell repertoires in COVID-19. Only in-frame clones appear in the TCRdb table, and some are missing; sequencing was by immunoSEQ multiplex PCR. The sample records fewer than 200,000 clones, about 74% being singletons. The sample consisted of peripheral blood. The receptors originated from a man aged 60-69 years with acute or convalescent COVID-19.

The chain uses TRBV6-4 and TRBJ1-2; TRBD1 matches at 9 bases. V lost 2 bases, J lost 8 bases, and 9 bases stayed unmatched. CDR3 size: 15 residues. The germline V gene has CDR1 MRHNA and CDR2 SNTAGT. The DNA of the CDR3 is TGTGCCAGCAGTGACACATGGACAGGGGAGAGAGGCTACACCTTC. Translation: CASSDTWTGERGYTF.

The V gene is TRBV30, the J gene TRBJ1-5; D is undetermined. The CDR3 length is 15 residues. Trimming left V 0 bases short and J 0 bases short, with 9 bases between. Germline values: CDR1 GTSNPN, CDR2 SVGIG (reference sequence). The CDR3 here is CAWSVRGYSNQPQHF. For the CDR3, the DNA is TGTGCCTGGAGTGTACGAGGATATAGCAATCAGCCCCAGCATTTT.